This T cell receptor beta chain was recorded in a study of early T cells in non-severe SARS-CoV-2 infection. Turning to the study itself: Chains were unpaired, as sequencing was done on bulk RNA from unsorted whole blood.

Study findings and constraints: Using VDJdb, the matching emphasized anti-spike CD8 responses while missing private and CD4 specificities.

CDR3 length: 14 amino acids. The germline CDR1 and CDR2 sequences are SGDLS and YYNGEE. V lost 3 bases to trimming and J lost 11 bases; unmatched junction nucleotides: 9. Unique molecular identifiers were attached to individual cDNA molecules. In TCRdb, the 5' RACE reads were re-called with MiXCR into one record per CDR3 protein. The sample lists roughly 60,000 distinct CDR3 sequences; around 14% were seen once. This clonotype has just a few counts. Its antigen is unknown. The sequencing sample was made of whole blood. The source of this sequence is an adult who was a healthcare worker with PCR-confirmed SARS-CoV-2 infection or an uninfected control (not recorded which). The chain couples TRBV9 to TRBJ1-1; 11 bases align to TRBD1. CDR3 protein: CASSAGTGGYRAFF. The CDR3, as DNA: TGTGCCAGCAGCGCCGGGACAGGGGGATATCGGGCTTTCTTT.